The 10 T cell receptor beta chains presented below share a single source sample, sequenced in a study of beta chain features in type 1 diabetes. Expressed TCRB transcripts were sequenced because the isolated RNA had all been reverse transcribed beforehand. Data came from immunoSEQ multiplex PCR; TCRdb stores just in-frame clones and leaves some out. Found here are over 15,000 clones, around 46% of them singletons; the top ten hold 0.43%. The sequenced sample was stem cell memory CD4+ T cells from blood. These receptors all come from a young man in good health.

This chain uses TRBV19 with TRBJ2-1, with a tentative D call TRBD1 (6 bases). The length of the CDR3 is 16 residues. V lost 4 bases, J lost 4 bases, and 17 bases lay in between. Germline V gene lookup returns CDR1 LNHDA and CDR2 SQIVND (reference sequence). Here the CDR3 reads CASSTRDTTNYNEQFF. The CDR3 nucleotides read TGTGCCAGTAGTACCCGGGACACGACCAATTACAATGAGCAGTTCTTC.

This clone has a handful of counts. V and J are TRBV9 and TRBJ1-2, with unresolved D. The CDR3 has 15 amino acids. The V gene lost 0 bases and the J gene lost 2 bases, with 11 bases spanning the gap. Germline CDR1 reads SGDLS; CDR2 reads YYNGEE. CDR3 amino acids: CASSVESQRNYGYTF. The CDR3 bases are TGTGCCAGCAGCGTAGAGAGCCAACGGAACTATGGCTACACCTTC.

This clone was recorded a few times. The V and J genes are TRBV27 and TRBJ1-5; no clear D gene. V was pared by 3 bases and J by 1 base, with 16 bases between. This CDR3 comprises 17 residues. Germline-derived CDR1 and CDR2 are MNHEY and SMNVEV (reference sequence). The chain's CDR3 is CASSFGGFVGSNQPQHF. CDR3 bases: TGTGCCAGCAGTTTTGGAGGCTTTGTGGGGAGCAATCAGCCCCAGCATTTT.

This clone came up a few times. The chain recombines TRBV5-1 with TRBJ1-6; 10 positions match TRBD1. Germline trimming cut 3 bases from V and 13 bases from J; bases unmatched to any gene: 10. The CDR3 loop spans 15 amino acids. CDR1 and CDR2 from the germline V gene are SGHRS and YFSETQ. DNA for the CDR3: TGCGCCAGCAGCTCTACCGGGACAGGGGTAGCGCCCCTCCACTTT. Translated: CASSSTGTGVAPLHF.

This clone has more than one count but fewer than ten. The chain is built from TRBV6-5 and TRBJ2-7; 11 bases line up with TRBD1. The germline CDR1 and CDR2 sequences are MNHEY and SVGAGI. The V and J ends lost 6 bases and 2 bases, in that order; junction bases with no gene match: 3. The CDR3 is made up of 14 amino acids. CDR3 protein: CASRSGQGAYEQYF. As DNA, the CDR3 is TGTGCCAGCAGGTCGGGACAGGGGGCCTACGAGCAGTACTTC.

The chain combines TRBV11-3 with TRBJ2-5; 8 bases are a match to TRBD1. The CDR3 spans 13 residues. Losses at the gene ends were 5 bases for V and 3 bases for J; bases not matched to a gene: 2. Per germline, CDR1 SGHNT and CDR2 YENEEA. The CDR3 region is CASSQTGEETQYF. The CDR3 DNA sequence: TGTGCCAGCAGCCAGACAGGGGAAGAGACCCAGTACTTC.

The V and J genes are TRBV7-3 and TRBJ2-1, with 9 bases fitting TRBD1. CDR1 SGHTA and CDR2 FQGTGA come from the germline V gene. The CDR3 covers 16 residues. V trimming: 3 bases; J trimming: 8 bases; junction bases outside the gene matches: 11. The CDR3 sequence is CASSFSYRGPGDEQFF. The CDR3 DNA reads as TGTGCCAGCAGCTTCTCCTACAGGGGGCCGGGCGATGAGCAGTTCTTC.

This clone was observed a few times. As DNA, the CDR3 is TGTGCCTGGAGTTTACGACAGGGGACCGGGGAGCTGTTTTTT. Amino acids: CAWSLRQGTGELFF. The V call is TRBV30, the J call TRBJ2-2, with 8 bases identical to TRBD1. J gave up 5 bases and V 2 bases, and 4 bases lay outside the gene matches. The CDR3 totals 14 residues. Germline assignment: CDR1 GTSNPN and CDR2 SVGIG (reference sequence).

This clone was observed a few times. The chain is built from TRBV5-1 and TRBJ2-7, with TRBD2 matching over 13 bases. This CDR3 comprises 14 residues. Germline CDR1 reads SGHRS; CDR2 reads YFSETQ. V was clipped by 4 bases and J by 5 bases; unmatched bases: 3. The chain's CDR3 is CASSLGLAGDEQYF. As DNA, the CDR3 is TGCGCCAGCAGCCTCGGACTAGCGGGGGACGAGCAGTACTTC.

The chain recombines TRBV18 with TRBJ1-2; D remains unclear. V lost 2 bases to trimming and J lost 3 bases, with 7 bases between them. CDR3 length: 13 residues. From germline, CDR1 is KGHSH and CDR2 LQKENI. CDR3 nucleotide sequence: TGTGCCAGCTCACCAGAGGTGGACTATGGCTACACCTTC. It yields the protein CASSPEVDYGYTF.